This T cell receptor beta chain came from a study of a mutant IDH1 vaccine in newly diagnosed glioma. About the study: The study started vaccination 4-6 weeks after radiotherapy alone, or with temozolomide cycles. Previous treatment comprised radiotherapy, temozolomide, or both, mostly both.

Time point: week 47, end of study. Vaccination comprised doses that each held 300 ug of mutant IDH1 20-mer peptide, plus topical imiquimod. Study results and caveats: Immune responses induced by vaccination arose in 93.3% of the patients.

TCRdb's table, derived via immunoSEQ multiplex PCR, lists solely in-frame clones and lacks some. The table includes fewer than 85,000 clones, roughly four fifths detected once. The CDR3 is 15 residues long. Trimming removed 1 base at V and 0 bases at J, with 4 bases between. Per the germline V gene, CDR1 is LNHDA and CDR2 is SQIVND (reference sequence). Concerning this clone itself: Its specificity is unknown.

The material was PBMCs, obtained from a glioma patient whose treatment included an IDH1 peptide vaccine. The genes are TRBV19 and TRBJ2-6; D unclear. The origin of this receptor is a man aged 40-49 years with glioma. The CDR3 nucleotides are TGTGCCAGTAGTATAGCCTCCTCTGGGGCCAACGTCCTGACTTTC. It encodes CASSIASSGANVLTF.